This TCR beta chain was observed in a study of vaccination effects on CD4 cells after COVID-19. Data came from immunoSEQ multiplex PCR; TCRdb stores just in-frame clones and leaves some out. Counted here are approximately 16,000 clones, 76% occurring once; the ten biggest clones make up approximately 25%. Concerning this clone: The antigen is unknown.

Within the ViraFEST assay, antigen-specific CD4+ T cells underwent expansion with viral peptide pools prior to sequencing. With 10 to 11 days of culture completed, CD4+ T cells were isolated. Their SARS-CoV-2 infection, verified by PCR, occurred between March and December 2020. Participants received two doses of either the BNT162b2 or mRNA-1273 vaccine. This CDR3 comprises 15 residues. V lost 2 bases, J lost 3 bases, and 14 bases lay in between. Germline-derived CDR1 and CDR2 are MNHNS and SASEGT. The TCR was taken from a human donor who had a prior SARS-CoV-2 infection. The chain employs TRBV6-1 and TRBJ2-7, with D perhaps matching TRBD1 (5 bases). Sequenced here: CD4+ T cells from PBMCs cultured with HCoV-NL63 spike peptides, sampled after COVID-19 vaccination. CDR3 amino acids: CASSERGSRFYEQYF. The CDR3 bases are TGTGCCAGCAGTGAAAGGGGATCGCGATTCTACGAGCAGTACTTC.